Following are 19 T cell receptor beta chains from one sample sequenced in a study of blood T cell repertoires in COVID-19. Sequencing used immunoSEQ multiplex PCR; TCRdb keeps in-frame clones, though not all of them. The sample records 200,000 to 250,000 clones, 75% to 85% being singletons. Sequencing used PBMCs or T cells enriched from blood (not recorded which). These receptors originate from a woman in her forties or fifties with acute COVID-19.

The chain employs TRBV4-2 and TRBJ1-2; TRBD1 aligns across 9 bases. The J segment lost 7 bases and the V segment lost 4 bases, leaving 10 bases of the junction unmatched. CDR3 length: 15 residues. Germline values: CDR1 LGHNA, CDR2 YNFKEQ. The CDR3 region is CASSLGTGKDAGYTF. CDR3 in DNA: TGTGCCAGCAGCCTCGGGACAGGGAAAGATGCTGGCTACACCTTC.

The chain is built from TRBV10-3 and TRBJ1-3; TRBD1 is a possible D gene (5 bases). The V and J ends lost 6 bases and 4 bases respectively, with 13 bases between them. The germline V gene encodes CDR1 ENHRY and CDR2 SYGVKD. The CDR3 length is 14 residues. The CDR3 bases are TGTGCCATCAGCGGTGTGGGGGGAGGAAACACCATATATTTT. Translation gives CAISGVGGGNTIYF.

The V gene is TRBV2, the J gene TRBJ1-2, with 8 bases matching TRBD1. This CDR3 spans 13 amino acids. With 6 bases clipped from V and 6 bases from J, the junction kept 6 bases outside the gene matches. Germline V CDR1 and CDR2: SNHLY, FYNNEI. The CDR3 here is CASSGTGGDGYTF. CDR3 bases: TGTGCCAGCAGCGGAACAGGGGGAGATGGCTACACCTTC.

In the case of this clone: The sample contains more than one DNA sequence encoding this CDR3. The chain uses TRBV30 and TRBJ1-3; D call uncertain. The length of the CDR3 is 12 residues. Trimming left V 4 bases short and J 3 bases short, with 7 bases between. Germline V gene lookup returns CDR1 GTSNPN and CDR2 SVGIG (reference sequence). The CDR3 DNA reads TGTGCCTGGACAGGAAGTGGAAACACCATATATTTT. Its protein is CAWTGSGNTIYF.

This clone has just one count. This CDR3 is also generated by other DNA sequences in the sample. The chain combines TRBV3-1 (or the pseudogene TRBV3-2) with TRBJ1-3; the D is unclear. Germline CDR1 reads LGHDT; CDR2 reads YNNKEL (reference sequence). The CDR3 has 12 residues. Trimming took 6 bases from V and 4 from J, leaving 7 bases between them. DNA for the CDR3: TGTGCCAGCAGTCCCTCCGGAAACACCATATATTTT. Translated, it gives CASSPSGNTIYF.

V and J are TRBV4-1 and TRBJ2-5; D uncertain. Trimming cost V 3 bases and J 5 bases, with 13 bases left between them. Germline CDR1 is MGHRA and CDR2 is YSYEKL. The CDR3 consists of 14 residues. The CDR3, as DNA: TGCGCCAGCAGCCAGTCGGAAGAGGAGGAGACCCAGTACTTC. Its translation: CASSQSEEEETQYF.

J is TRBJ1-6 and V is TRBV19, with a tentative D call TRBD1 (5 bases). The CDR3 runs to 12 residues. Between the trimmed V and J ends, which lost 3 bases and 18 bases, there was a span of 15 bases. Per germline, CDR1 LNHDA and CDR2 SQIVND (reference sequence). CDR3 region: CASSMLSGEAHF. DNA for the CDR3: TGTGCCAGTAGTATGCTCTCGGGGGAAGCCCACTTT.

CDR3 nucleotides: TGTGCCAGCAGTCGATTTTCAGGGACTGAAGCTTTCTTT. Protein sequence: CASSRFSGTEAFF. V is TRBV6-2 or TRBV6-3 and J is TRBJ1-1; a weak D match, TRBD1 (5 bases). Trimming removed 5 bases at V and 5 bases at J, with 12 bases between. CDR1 and CDR2 (germline): MNHEY, SVGEGT. The CDR3 totals 13 residues.

The chain joins TRBV7-2 to TRBJ2-7, with TRBD1 matching 7 bases. This CDR3 region has 15 residues. Germline-derived CDR1 and CDR2 are SGHTA and FQGNSA. V lost 2 bases to trimming and J lost 0 bases; unmatched junction nucleotides: 4. This CDR3 reads CASSLWAGGSYEQYF. In DNA form, the CDR3 reads TGTGCCAGCAGCTTATGGGCAGGGGGCTCCTACGAGCAGTACTTC.

This clone has only one observation. The chain carries TRBV6-5 and TRBJ2-7, with D possibly matching TRBD1 (5 bases). Deletions cut 6 bases from V and 4 bases from J, with 10 bases between. Germline V gene data show CDR1 as MNHEY and CDR2 as SVGAGI. The CDR3 totals 12 residues. The CDR3 DNA reads as TGTGCCAGCAGACGGCAGGGTTACGAGCAGTACTTC. It encodes CASRRQGYEQYF.

The CDR3 here is CASSLDFGSNNEQFF. The DNA for the CDR3 is TGTGCCAGCAGCTTAGATTTCGGTTCAAACAATGAGCAGTTCTTC. The gene calls are TRBV11-2 and TRBJ2-1, with no clear D. V lost 0 bases and J lost 5, with 11 bases in between. There are 15 residues in the CDR3. Germline V gene sequence: CDR1 SGHAT, CDR2 FQNNGV. Together with reference TRBV11-2 and TRBJ2-1, the CDR3 gives the full variable domain: EAGVAQSPRYKIIEKRQSVAFWCNPISGHATLYWYQQILGQGPKLLIQFQNNGVVDDSQLPKDRFSAERLKGVDSTLKIQPAKLEDSAVYLCASSLDFGSNNEQFFGPGTRLTVL.

The V and J genes are TRBV7-3 and TRBJ2-7; TRBD1 matches at 7 bases. This CDR3 is built from 15 residues. V dropped 5 bases and J dropped 6; count of bases not matched to a gene: 13. From germline, CDR1 is SGHTA and CDR2 FQGTGA. CDR3 in DNA: TGTGCCAGCAGCCCCGGGGAAGGGCACAGGGGCGAGCAGTACTTC. Its protein product is CASSPGEGHRGEQYF.

V usage is TRBV29-1 and J usage is TRBJ2-3, with 10 bases that match TRBD1. This CDR3 comprises 14 residues. J lost 0 bases, V lost 8 bases, and 5 bases had no gene match. Germline V gives CDR1 SQVTM, CDR2 ANQGSEA. The CDR3 nucleotides are TGCAGCTTCAGGACAGGGGGAAGCACAGATACGCAGTATTTT. Its protein is CSFRTGGSTDTQYF.

This chain joins TRBV7-2 and TRBJ1-5; D not resolved. Germline V gene data show CDR1 as SGHTA and CDR2 as FQGNSA. The CDR3 extends over 17 amino acids. Trimming pared 0 bases from V and 0 bases from J, leaving 12 bases between. The CDR3 loop is CASSLAQYSYSNQPQHF. The DNA for the CDR3 is TGTGCCAGCAGCTTAGCGCAGTACAGCTATAGCAATCAGCCCCAGCATTTT.

The count of this clone is one. The chain combines TRBV7-2 with TRBJ1-1; D is perhaps TRBD1 (5 bases). This CDR3 is built from 13 residues. Germline V gene lookup returns CDR1 SGHTA and CDR2 FQGNSA. V lost 3 bases, J lost 3 bases, and 8 bases lay in between. In DNA, the CDR3 is TGTGCCAGCAGCTTTGACAGAGACACTGAAGCTTTCTTT. This gives the protein CASSFDRDTEAFF. The full variable domain, in which reference TRBV7-2 and TRBJ1-1 provide the parts outside the CDR3, is GAGVSQSPSNKVTEKGKDVELRCDPISGHTALYWYRQSLGQGLEFLIYFQGNSAPDKSGLPSDRFSAERTGGSVSTLTIQRTQQEDSAVYLCASSFDRDTEAFFGQGTRLTVV.

This chain links TRBV6-5 with TRBJ1-1; unclear D gene. The germline V gene encodes CDR1 MNHEY and CDR2 SVGAGI. Between the trimmed V and J ends, which lost 4 bases and 4 bases, there was a span of 10 bases. The CDR3 contains 13 residues. The CDR3 sequence: CASSSYRGTEAFF. The CDR3 region has the DNA TGTGCCAGCAGTTCTTACCGGGGCACTGAAGCTTTCTTT.

The chain combines TRBV18 with TRBJ2-7; D is ambiguous. Trimming stripped 3 bases from V and 3 bases from J, with 21 bases between. Germline values: CDR1 KGHSH, CDR2 LQKENI. The CDR3 runs to 17 residues. In DNA form, the CDR3 reads TGTGCCAGCTCACCTCTTACCCCCAGGAAAACCCACTACGAGCAGTACTTC. This gives the protein CASSPLTPRKTHYEQYF.

The chain is built from TRBV19 and TRBJ1-4; D call uncertain. V dropped 7 bases and J dropped 3 bases, with 18 bases sitting between them. Looked up from germline, CDR1 is LNHDA and CDR2 is SQIVND (reference sequence). This CDR3 spans 16 amino acids. CDR3 region: CASTPWGGRPNEKLFF. The CDR3 nucleotides read TGTGCCAGTACCCCGTGGGGAGGGAGGCCTAATGAAAAACTGTTTTTT.

The CDR3 sequence is CASSQEFRLGNTIYF. For the CDR3, the DNA is TGTGCCAGCAGCCAAGAATTCAGACTTGGAAACACCATATATTTT. The genes are TRBV4-2 and TRBJ1-3; D call uncertain. Germline-derived CDR1 and CDR2 are LGHNA and YNFKEQ. This CDR3 region has 15 residues. Trimming took 0 bases from V and 3 from J, leaving 9 bases between them.